There are a few counts of the clone carrying this TCR beta chain. The data belong to a study of cytomegalovirus exposure and HLA in healthy donors. The CDR3 totals 13 residues. V was pared by 0 bases and J by 5 bases, with 5 bases between. Germline assignment: CDR1 SGHVS and CDR2 FQNEAQ. The study ran its PCR with 60 Vbeta and 13 Jbeta primers. The data were produced by immunoSEQ multiplex PCR, yet TCRdb's version contains in-frame clones alone and is incomplete. Of about 82,000 clones in the sample, less than 80% were seen once. The source material was PBMCs. The receptor was derived from a woman aged 45-59 years in good health and CMV-seropositive. The chain employs TRBV7-8 and TRBJ1-5; a weak D match, TRBD1 (5 bases). CDR3 in DNA: TGTGCCAGCAGCTTAGCAGGGGATCAGCCCCAGCATTTT. This encodes CASSLAGDQPQHF.